This T cell receptor (beta chain) derives from a study of Graves' ophthalmopathy and Graves' hyperthyroidism. Aged 18 to 65, hyperthyroidism patients had been newly diagnosed, with under 2 months' duration. The PBMCs had their origin in roughly 9.4 ml of fresh peripheral blood. There are many counts of this clonotype. The antigen is unknown. RNA served as the template for amplifying TCR beta CDR3 regions. RT-PCR with HTBI primers came first, then second-round multiplex PCR. TCRdb processed the multiplex PCR reads anew with MiXCR; each CDR3 protein has one entry. This sample yields about 620,000 distinct CDR3 sequences, of which about 20% are seen a single time; approximately 7% belongs to the top ten. Notes on the study in general: The 13-signature model separated ophthalmopathy from stable hyperthyroidism at around 88% sensitivity and about 80% specificity. Most thyroid clonotypes expanded beyond 0.001 frequency were also found in blood.

Trimming removed 1 base at V and 6 bases at J, with 9 bases between. Germline-derived CDR1 and CDR2 are MNHNS and SASEGT. The CDR3 covers 13 residues. This clonotype was sampled from a woman between 18 and 29 years old with stable Graves' hyperthyroidism. Some clones in this sample may be carry-over from other donors' samples. This chain joins TRBV6-1 and TRBJ1-1; D remains unclear. Input material: peripheral blood. The CDR3 nucleotides read TGTGCCAGCAGTGAAGTAGGGAGGGCTGAAGCTTTCTTT. Encoded protein: CASSEVGRAEAFF.